The 8 T cell receptor beta chains in this list originate from one sample, sequenced in a study of T cells in Graves' hyperthyroidism and ophthalmopathy. Template material for amplifying TCR beta CDR3 regions consisted of RNA transcripts. When the TCR CDR3 underwent first-round RT-PCR, the HTBI primer set was used. TCRdb re-derived calls from the multiplex PCR reads in MiXCR, one entry per CDR3 protein. The sample includes 550,000 to 800,000 distinct CDR3 sequences, less than 20% seen only once; the top ten take under 10%. The specimen was blood. All receptors derive from a man younger than 30 with Graves' hyperthyroidism.

This clonotype was counted at least ten times. V gene TRBV28 combines with J gene TRBJ2-3; 10 nucleotides match TRBD1. In germline, CDR1 is MDHEN, CDR2 SYDVKM. V lost 4 bases and J lost 3; bases outside the gene matches: 7. The CDR3 has 16 amino acids. This CDR3 reads CASSSLRTGGTDTQYF. The DNA for the CDR3 is TGTGCCAGCAGTTCGCTGCGGACAGGGGGGACAGATACGCAGTATTTT.

The chain uses TRBV12-3 or TRBV12-4 and TRBJ1-5, with 9 bases that match TRBD1. Trimming removed 1 base from V and 3 bases from J; junction bases left unmatched: 7. The CDR3 consists of 17 residues. The CDR3 protein is CASSLGRGQGYNQPQHF. In DNA, the CDR3 is TGTGCCAGCAGTTTAGGCCGGGGACAGGGTTACAATCAGCCCCAGCATTTT.

This clonotype was counted many times. The chain links TRBV3-1 to TRBJ2-7; 8 bases fit TRBD2. The CDR3 extends over 15 amino acids. With V trimmed by 3 bases and J by 1 base, 5 bases remained unmatched. Germline V gene lookup returns CDR1 LGHDT and CDR2 YNNKEL (reference sequence). The CDR3 DNA reads as TGTGCCAGCAGCCAGGGACTAGGCTATTCCTACGAGCAGTACTTC. It specifies CASSQGLGYSYEQYF.

A few counts support this clonotype. In DNA, the CDR3 is TGCGCCAGCAGATCGGGACAGGGGTCCGCTGAAGCTTTCTTT. Translated: CASRSGQGSAEAFF. V gene TRBV5-1 combines with J gene TRBJ1-1, with 10 bases matching TRBD1. The CDR3 is made up of 14 amino acids. In germline, CDR1 is SGHRS, CDR2 YFSETQ. The J segment lost 6 bases and the V segment lost 5 bases, leaving 7 bases of the junction unmatched. Full variable domain (remainder filled in from reference TRBV5-1 and TRBJ1-1): KAGVTQTPRYLIKTRGQQVTLSCSPISGHRSVSWYQQTPGQGLQFLFEYFSETQRNKGNFPGRFSGRQFSNSRSEMNVSTLELGDSALYLCASRSGQGSAEAFFGQGTRLTVV.

This sequence joins TRBV18 and TRBJ1-1; D unclear. Deletions cut 10 bases from V and 1 base from J, with 13 bases between. Germline V CDR1 and CDR2: KGHSH, LQKENI. The CDR3 is made up of 13 amino acids. The CDR3 protein is CATPQRRNTEAFF. CDR3 DNA sequence: TGTGCCACTCCACAAAGGAGGAACACTGAAGCTTTCTTT.

This clonotype showed up just a few times. This chain joins TRBV4-1 and TRBJ2-7, with D unclear. Trimming took 0 bases from V and 3 from J, leaving 12 bases between them. Germline lookup yields CDR1 MGHRA and CDR2 YSYEKL. The CDR3 runs 15 residues. DNA of the CDR3: TGCGCCAGCAGCCAAGATCTTACCCGAGGCTACGAGCAGTACTTC. Translated: CASSQDLTRGYEQYF.

Notes on this clonotype: An end of the junction differs from the germline gene, which may be a read error. The chain employs TRBV24-1 and TRBJ2-7; a possible D gene is TRBD1 (6 bases). The CDR3 consists of 13 residues. Looked up from germline, CDR1 is KGHDR and CDR2 is SFDVKD. The CDR3 region has the DNA TGTGCCGCCAGTGATTACAGGGCTTCGGTGCAGTACTTC. Translating it yields CAASDYRASVQYF.

The chain carries TRBV29-1 and TRBJ2-7; possible D gene TRBD1, 5 bases. V shed 4 bases and J shed 1 base, with 11 bases lying between them. CDR3 length: 13 amino acids. The germline V gene encodes CDR1 SQVTM and CDR2 ANQGSEA. CDR3 sequence (DNA): TGCAGCGTTGCGTGGGGCAGTTCCTACGAGCAGTACTTC. Amino acid sequence: CSVAWGSSYEQYF.